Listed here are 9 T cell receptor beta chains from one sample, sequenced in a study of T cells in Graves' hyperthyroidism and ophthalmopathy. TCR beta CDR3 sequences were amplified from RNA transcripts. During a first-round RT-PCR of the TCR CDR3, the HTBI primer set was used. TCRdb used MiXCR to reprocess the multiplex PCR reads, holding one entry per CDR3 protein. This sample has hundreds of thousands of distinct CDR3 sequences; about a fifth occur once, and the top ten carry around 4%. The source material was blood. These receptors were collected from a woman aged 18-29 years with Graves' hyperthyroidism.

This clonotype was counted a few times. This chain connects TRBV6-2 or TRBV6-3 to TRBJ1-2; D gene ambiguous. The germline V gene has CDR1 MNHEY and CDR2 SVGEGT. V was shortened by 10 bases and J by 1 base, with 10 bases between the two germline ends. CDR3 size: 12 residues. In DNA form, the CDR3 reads TGTGCCACCCTCACGGTTAACTATGGCTACACCTTC. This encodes CATLTVNYGYTF.

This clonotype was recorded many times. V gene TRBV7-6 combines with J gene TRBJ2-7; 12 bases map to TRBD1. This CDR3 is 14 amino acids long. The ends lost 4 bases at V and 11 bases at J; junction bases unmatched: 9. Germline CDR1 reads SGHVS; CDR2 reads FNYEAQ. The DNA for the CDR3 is TGTGCCAGCAGCTCCCTGGGACAGGGGGCCGCGAAGTACTTC. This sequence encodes CASSSLGQGAAKYF.

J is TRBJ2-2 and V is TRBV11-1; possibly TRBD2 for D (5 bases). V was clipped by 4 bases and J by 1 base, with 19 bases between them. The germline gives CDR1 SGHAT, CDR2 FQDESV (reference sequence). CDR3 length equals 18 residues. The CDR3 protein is CASSSITRGGGNTGELFF. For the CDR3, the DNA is TGTGCCAGCAGCTCAATTACACGGGGTGGAGGGAACACCGGGGAGCTGTTTTTT.

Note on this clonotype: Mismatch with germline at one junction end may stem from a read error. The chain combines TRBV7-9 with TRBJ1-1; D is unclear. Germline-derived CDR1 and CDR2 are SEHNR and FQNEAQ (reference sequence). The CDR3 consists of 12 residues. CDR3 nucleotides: TGTGCCAGCACCTTATTGAACACTGAAGCTTGCTTT. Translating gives CASTLLNTEACF.

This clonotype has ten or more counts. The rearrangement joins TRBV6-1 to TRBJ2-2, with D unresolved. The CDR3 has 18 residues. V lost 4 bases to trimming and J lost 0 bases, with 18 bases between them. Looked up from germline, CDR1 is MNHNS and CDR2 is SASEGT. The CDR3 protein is CASSGRRANHSNTGELFF. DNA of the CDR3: TGTGCCAGCAGTGGTCGCAGAGCAAACCATTCGAACACCGGGGAGCTGTTTTTT.

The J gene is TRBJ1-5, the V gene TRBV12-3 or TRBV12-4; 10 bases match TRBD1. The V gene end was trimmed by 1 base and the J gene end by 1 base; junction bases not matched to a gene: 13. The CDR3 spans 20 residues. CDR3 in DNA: TGTGCCAGCAGTTTAGGCGTGGAGGACAGGGGGTTGGAAAGCAATCAGCCCCAGCATTTT. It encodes CASSLGVEDRGLESNQPQHF.

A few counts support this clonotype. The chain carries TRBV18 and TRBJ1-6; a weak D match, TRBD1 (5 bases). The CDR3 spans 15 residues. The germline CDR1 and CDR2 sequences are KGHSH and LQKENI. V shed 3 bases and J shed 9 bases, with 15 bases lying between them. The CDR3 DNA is TGTGCCAGCTCACCTGCCAGTCCTGGGGGTTCACCCCTCCACTTT. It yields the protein CASSPASPGGSPLHF.

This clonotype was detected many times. The CDR3 region is CASSPGFRKETQYF. CDR3 nucleotides: TGTGCCAGCAGTCCGGGTTTCAGGAAAGAGACCCAGTACTTC. J is TRBJ2-5 and V is TRBV3-1; D uncertain. Trimming stripped 6 bases from V and 3 bases from J, with 14 bases between. The CDR3 totals 14 residues. The germline V gene has CDR1 LGHDT and CDR2 YNNKEL (reference sequence).

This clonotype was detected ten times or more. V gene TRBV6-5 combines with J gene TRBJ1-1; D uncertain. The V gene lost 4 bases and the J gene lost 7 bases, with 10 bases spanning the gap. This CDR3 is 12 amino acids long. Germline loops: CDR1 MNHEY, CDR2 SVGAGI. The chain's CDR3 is CASSSYRDEAFF. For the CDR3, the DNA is TGTGCCAGCAGTTCCTATCGGGATGAAGCTTTCTTT.